The clone carrying this TCR beta chain was detected ten times or more. Its matching antigen is unknown. PBMCs were sourced from approximately 9 ml fresh peripheral blood. This entry comes from a study of T cells in Graves' hyperthyroidism and ophthalmopathy. Across the study: Once the initial diagnosis was made, peripheral blood was obtained before any treatment.

The CDR3 runs 14 residues. The V gene lost 5 bases and the J gene lost 2 bases, with 13 bases spanning the gap. Germline V gives CDR1 MNHNS, CDR2 SASEGT. The study, taken as a whole, reports: Ophthalmopathy was identified by the model a median about six months ahead of onset.

Using RNA transcripts as the source, TCR beta CDR3 regions were amplified. Researchers ran a first-round RT-PCR on the TCR CDR3 using the HTBI primer set. One entry per CDR3 protein results from TCRdb running MiXCR on the multiplex PCR reads. The table has about 500,000 distinct CDR3 sequences, 15% to 20% seen once. What was sequenced was blood. The sequence was collected from a woman in her twenties or thirties with Graves' ophthalmopathy. This chain links TRBV6-1 with TRBJ2-7; D might be TRBD2 (5 bases). The CDR3 reads CASSIGLRPYEQYF. Here the CDR3 DNA reads TGTGCCAGCAGTATCGGACTCCGACCCTACGAGCAGTACTTC.